This TCR beta chain was sequenced for a study of human T cells and chemical hapten exposure. Study summary: Chiefly women, the patients showed alopecia areata, totalis or universalis.

This clonotype was recorded a few times. The antigen is not known. The V end lost 7 bases, the J end lost 6 bases, and 10 bases lay between the germline ends. This CDR3 has 12 amino acids. The library tagged each cDNA molecule with unique molecular identifiers. Each CDR3 protein gets one entry after TCRdb re-called the RACE reads with MiXCR. Of more than 250,000 distinct CDR3 sequences listed, approximately 8.6% are singletons. Whole-study findings and limits: All donors were alopecia patients, so their immunity may differ from that of healthy people.

Time point reported: pre-sensitization, week 0. Treatment indicated: therapeutic diphenylcyclopropenone sensitization with weekly scalp DPC. Unfractionated whole blood was the source from which total RNA was extracted. The chain carries TRBV12-3 or TRBV12-4 and TRBJ2-1, with D perhaps TRBD1 (5 bases). The sequence came from a woman aged 40 to 55 with alopecia areata. Some clones in this sample may be carry-over from other donors' samples. Here the sequenced sample was whole blood, taken in connection with sensitization to the hapten diphenylcyclopropenone (DPC). This chain's CDR3 is CASILDSNEQFF. The DNA of the CDR3 is TGTGCCAGCATCCTTGACAGCAATGAGCAGTTCTTC.